This T cell receptor (beta chain) originates from a study of blood T cell repertoires in COVID-19. Cohort placement rested on clinical history that participants reported themselves. A COVID-19 case was met by exposed participants within 2 weeks before study entry. V was cut by 6 bases and J by 1 base, with 18 bases left in between. Looked up from germline, CDR1 is ENHRY and CDR2 is SYGVKD. The CDR3 has 16 residues. Original handling: Using reference gene primer amplification, nucleated cell counts were estimated. Clones were read by immunoSEQ multiplex PCR, and TCRdb kept only the in-frame ones, dropping some. V and J calls and clone size are given by that table; D and trimming were obtained from the DNA. The sample yields some 320,000 clones, roughly 90% seen once.

Sequenced input: PBMCs or T cells enriched from blood (not recorded which). V is TRBV10-3 and J is TRBJ1-1; a possible D gene is TRBD1 (6 bases). This clonotype was sampled from a woman aged 25 to 39 who had been exposed to COVID-19. This CDR3 reads CAIRPSLGTPNTEAFF. The DNA for the CDR3 is TGTGCCATCAGGCCCTCGCTTGGGACACCGAACACTGAAGCTTTCTTT.